Listed here are 23 T cell receptor beta chains from one sample, sequenced in a study of Tregs in tolerant kidney transplant recipients. This table comes from immunoSEQ multiplex PCR, and its TCRdb copy is limited to in-frame clones, with some not included. The sample table sets out 30,000 or so clones. Sequenced material: CD8+ T cells from blood, taken before the transplant. All receptors come from a human donor who received a combined kidney and bone marrow transplant.

About this clone itself: With the read ending 3 residues before the CDR3 end, the germline J gene is used to fill in that end. The genes are TRBV13 and TRBJ2-5; no definite D call. This CDR3 is 14 amino acids long. Germline V gene data show CDR1 as PRHDT and CDR2 as FYEKMQ (reference sequence). V was clipped by 5 bases and J by 5 bases, with 15 bases between them. CDR3 amino acids: CASSTVGYGETQYF. The sequenced CDR3 bases are TGTGCCAGCAGCACCGTTGGGTACGGGGAGACC.

Concerning this clone itself: The read falls 3 residues short of the CDR3 end, and the missing part is taken from the germline J gene. The chain links TRBV5-4 to TRBJ2-1; 12 nucleotides line up with TRBD2. CDR1 is SGHNT, CDR2 YYREEE, per germline (reference sequence). The CDR3 runs to 15 residues. Germline trimming cut 4 bases from V and 4 bases from J; bases unmatched to any gene: 3. This chain's CDR3 is CASSEGLAGYNEQFF. The sequenced part of the CDR3 DNA is TGTGCCAGCAGCGAAGGACTAGCGGGATACAATGAG.

Concerning this clone itself: Sequencing ends 3 residues short of the CDR3 end; the germline J gene provides the rest. The chain uses TRBV19 and TRBJ1-5; D remains unclear. This CDR3 has 14 amino acids. V was trimmed by 0 bases and J by 4 bases, leaving 7 bases between them. Germline V gene sequence: CDR1 LNHDA, CDR2 SQIVND (reference sequence). The sequenced part of the CDR3 DNA is TGTGCCAGTAGTATAGACCAGGAAAATCAGCCC. Its protein product is CASSIDQENQP. The whole CDR3 reads CASSIDQENQPQHF.

Details on this clone: The read gets to within 3 residues of the CDR3 end, and the germline J gene fills in the rest. The genes are TRBV6-4 and TRBJ2-1; 10 nucleotides align to TRBD2. CDR1 is MRHNA and CDR2 is SNTAGT in the germline V gene. With 6 bases clipped from V and 1 base from J, the junction kept 3 bases outside the gene matches. The CDR3 spans 15 residues. CDR3 bases read: TGTGCCAGCAGCGTGGGACTAGCGTCCTACAATGAG. This gives the protein CASSVGLASYNE. The entire CDR3 protein reads CASSVGLASYNEQFF.

Points on this clone: The read falls 3 residues short of the CDR3 end, and the missing part is taken from the germline J gene. The V gene is TRBV2, the J gene TRBJ1-1, with 7 bases lining up with TRBD1. V lost 6 bases and J lost 1; bases outside the gene matches: 5. This CDR3 is built from 14 residues. Germline values: CDR1 SNHLY, CDR2 FYNNEI. The CDR3 protein is CASSQGVRNTEAFF. CDR3 bases read: TGTGCCAGCAGCCAGGGGGTTCGGAACACTGAA. Using reference TRBV2 and TRBJ1-1 for the parts outside the CDR3, the full variable domain is EPEVTQTPSHQVTQMGQEVILRCVPISNHLYFYWYRQILGQKVEFLVSFYNNEISEKSEIFDDQFSVERPDGSNFTLKIRSTKLEDSAMYFCASSQGVRNTEAFFGQGTRLTVV.

As concerns this clone: The CDR3 is cut off 3 residues early in the read; its end comes from the germline J gene. The chain employs TRBV10-3 and TRBJ2-3; a weak D match, TRBD2 (6 bases). Germline assignment: CDR1 ENHRY and CDR2 SYGVKD. V shed 10 bases and J shed 2 bases, with 16 bases lying between them. The CDR3 covers 14 residues. The CDR3 loop reads CATVDGGITDTQYF. The covered CDR3 bases are TGTGCCACCGTCGACGGCGGGATCACAGATACG.

Worth noting for this clone: The observed sequence ends 3 residues before the CDR3 terminus, with the missing tail filled in from the germline J gene. The V call is TRBV5-6, the J call TRBJ1-1; a weak D match, TRBD1 (6 bases). Germline V gene sequence: CDR1 SGHDT, CDR2 YYEEEE. The germline V and J ends were trimmed by 4 bases and 7 bases, with 17 bases remaining between them. The CDR3 sequence is 14 residues long. CDR3 protein: CASSTKTGTFEAFF. The CDR3 bases that were read are TGTGCCAGCAGCACTAAGACAGGAACGTTTGAA.

A note on this clone: The read ends 3 residues early relative to the CDR3; the germline J gene fills the gap. J is TRBJ2-7 and V is TRBV6-2 or TRBV6-3, with 9 bases matching TRBD2. The ends lost 6 bases at V and 4 bases at J; junction bases unmatched: 10. The CDR3 length is 15 residues. Germline-derived CDR1 and CDR2 are MNHEY and SVGEGT. Incomplete CDR3 DNA: TGTGCCAGCAGAAGACTAGCGGAACCCCCTTACGAG. It encodes CASRRLAEPPYE. The whole CDR3 region reads CASRRLAEPPYEQYF.

About this clone itself: From the germline J gene comes the end of the CDR3, since the read stops 3 residues before it. This chain joins TRBV16 and TRBJ1-4; 8 bases agree with TRBD1. The germline gives CDR1 KGHSY, CDR2 FQNENV. Trimming removed 3 bases from V and 4 bases from J; junction bases left unmatched: 7. This CDR3 has 16 residues. CDR3 protein: CASSHQWTGSNEKLFF. The part of the CDR3 DNA that was read is TGTGCCAGCAGCCATCAATGGACAGGGAGTAATGAAAAA.

Remarks on this clone: Coverage ceases 3 residues before the CDR3 finishes, and the germline J gene fills in the end. The J gene is TRBJ2-2, the V gene TRBV5-1; D may be TRBD2 (6 bases). With 0 bases removed from V and 5 bases from J, the gap between germline ends came to 8 bases. Germline loops: CDR1 SGHRS, CDR2 YFSETQ. This CDR3 region has 14 residues. The CDR3 sequence is CASSLVGGTGELFF. CDR3 bases read: TGCGCCAGCAGCTTGGTGGGGGGAACCGGGGAG.

In regard to this clone: The read terminates 3 residues before the CDR3 end, so the remaining end is supplied by the germline J gene. The genes are TRBV11-2 and TRBJ2-7; 8 positions agree with TRBD1. V lost 5 bases and J lost 4; bases outside the gene matches: 4. Germline V CDR1 and CDR2: SGHAT, FQNNGV. The CDR3 extends over 13 amino acids. CDR3 residues: CASSGTGGYEQYF. The CDR3 bases that were read are TGTGCCAGCAGCGGAACAGGGGGATACGAG.

To note about this clone: The CDR3 end falls 3 residues outside the read, so it is completed with the germline J gene. This chain connects TRBV12-3 or TRBV12-4 to TRBJ1-5; D might be TRBD1 (6 bases). This CDR3 comprises 12 residues. The CDR3 loop reads CASSPTGRPQHF. CDR3 DNA (partial): TGTGCCAGCAGTCCGACAGGCCGCCCC.

For this clone: The CDR3 goes on 3 residues after the read ends, and that part is filled in from the germline J gene. V usage is TRBV6-1 and J usage is TRBJ2-7; a weak D match, TRBD1 (5 bases). The CDR3 loop spans 12 amino acids. V lost 2 bases and J lost 4, with 6 bases in between. Germline-derived CDR1 and CDR2 are MNHNS and SASEGT. The CDR3 is CASSEPGYEQYF. Partial CDR3 DNA: TGTGCCAGCAGTGAACCAGGGTACGAG.

Comments on this clone: The CDR3 end is not reached by the read, which stops 3 residues before it; the germline J gene fills it in. The J gene is TRBJ2-7, the V gene TRBV7-9; 7 positions agree with TRBD2. The CDR3 runs 15 residues. After removal of 5 bases from V and 4 bases from J, the junction contained 11 bases not matched to a gene. CDR1 is SEHNR, CDR2 FQNEAQ, per germline (reference sequence). The CDR3 region is CASSRVGGRTYEQYF. CDR3 DNA (partial): TGTGCCAGCAGCCGCGTGGGGGGGAGGACGTACGAG. Drawing the rest from reference TRBV7-9 and TRBJ2-7, the complete variable domain is DTGVSQNPRHKITKRGQNVTFRCDPISEHNRLYWYRQTLGQGPEFLTYFQNEAQLEKSRLLSDRFSAERPKGSFSTLEIQRTEQGDSAMYLCASSRVGGRTYEQYFGPGTRLTVT.

In the case of this clone: The CDR3 end lies 3 residues beyond the end of the read and is filled in from the germline J gene. The rearrangement uses TRBV11-2 and TRBJ2-7, with D possibly matching TRBD2 (5 bases). Trimming took 5 bases from V and 6 from J, leaving 14 bases between them. The CDR3 has 13 residues. Germline CDR1 SGHAT, CDR2 FQNNGV. The sequenced CDR3 bases are TGTGCCAGCAGCGATCTTATCCTAGCCGAG. It yields the protein CASSDLILAE. In full, the CDR3 is CASSDLILAEQYF.

A note on this clone: Sequencing ends 3 residues short of the CDR3 end; the germline J gene provides the rest. This chain connects TRBV19 to TRBJ1-5, with 10 bases that match TRBD1. Per germline, CDR1 LNHDA and CDR2 SQIVND (reference sequence). The V and J ends lost 10 bases and 4 bases, in that order; junction bases with no gene match: 13. The CDR3 has 16 amino acids. The sequenced part of the CDR3 DNA is TGTGCCACCCATGAGACCGGGACAGGGGATAATCAGCCC. Protein sequence: CATHETGTGDNQP. The full-length CDR3 reads as CATHETGTGDNQPQHF.

As concerns this clone: The CDR3 goes on 3 residues after the read ends, and that part is filled in from the germline J gene. V is TRBV20-1 and J is TRBJ2-7; D remains ambiguous. Germline V CDR1 and CDR2: DFQATT, SNEGSKA (reference sequence). CDR3 length: 10 amino acids. V was cut by 5 bases and J by 4 bases, with 6 bases left in between. Partial CDR3 DNA: TGCAGTGCTGGGCAGTACGAG. Translating it yields CSAGQYE. The entire CDR3 sequence reads CSAGQYEQYF.

Of note for this clone: Read data end 3 residues before the CDR3 end; the end is taken from the germline J gene. The chain joins TRBV5-1 to TRBJ2-3; 13 positions match TRBD2. V gave up 4 bases and J gave up 1 base; unmatched junction bases: 9. Germline assignment: CDR1 SGHRS and CDR2 YFSETQ. The CDR3 has 18 residues. The CDR3 here is CASSAGTSGIFGTDTQYF. The sequenced CDR3 bases are TGCGCCAGCAGCGCCGGGACTAGCGGGATATTTGGCACAGATACG.

A remark on this clone: Read sequence stops 3 residues before the CDR3 end, and the germline J gene provides the missing end. The chain couples TRBV20-1 to TRBJ1-6; tentative D call: TRBD1 (5 bases). V was pared by 1 base and J by 4 bases, with 20 bases between. Germline V gene lookup returns CDR1 DFQATT and CDR2 SNEGSKA (reference sequence). This CDR3 contains 18 residues. CDR3 sequence: CSARGETASTPYNSPLHF. CDR3 bases read: TGCAGTGCTAGAGGCGAGACAGCGAGTACCCCTTATAATTCACCC.

Worth noting for this clone: The read halts 3 residues ahead of the CDR3 end, with the missing end drawn from the germline J gene. The chain joins TRBV5-4 to TRBJ2-5; 8 bases agree with TRBD2. V gave up 10 bases and J gave up 2 bases; unmatched junction bases: 7. CDR1 is SGHNT, CDR2 YYREEE, per germline (reference sequence). The CDR3 is 13 residues long. The CDR3 loop reads CAGASGLQETQYF. CDR3 DNA (partial): TGTGCCGGCGCTAGCGGGCTACAAGAGACC.

As for this clone: The read is 3 residues too short to cover the CDR3 end, so that end is filled in from the germline J gene. The rearrangement uses TRBV7-2 and TRBJ2-7; D is ambiguous. This CDR3 comprises 14 residues. V dropped 5 bases and J dropped 2 bases, with 13 bases sitting between them. Germline V gene lookup returns CDR1 SGHTA and CDR2 FQGNSA. CDR3 DNA (partial): TGTGCCAGCAGCCCGGGTCCCTTTCCCTACGAG. Translation: CASSPGPFPYE. The CDR3 as a whole reads CASSPGPFPYEQYF.

Regarding this clone: The observed sequence ends 3 residues before the CDR3 terminus, with the missing tail filled in from the germline J gene. The rearrangement links TRBV7-3 to TRBJ2-7; tentative D call: TRBD1 (6 bases). Germline V gives CDR1 SGHTA, CDR2 FQGTGA. Trimming left V 4 bases short and J 5 bases short, with 12 bases between. The CDR3 has 13 amino acids. CDR3 sequence reads: CASSYYPGDEQYF. Incomplete CDR3 DNA: TGTGCCAGCAGCTACTACCCAGGGGACGAG.

About this clone: Read coverage stops 3 residues before the CDR3 terminus; the germline J gene supplies the remainder. The chain employs TRBV5-4 and TRBJ2-7; 9 bases match TRBD1. The CDR3 covers 14 residues. From germline, CDR1 is SGHNT and CDR2 YYREEE (reference sequence). With 4 bases clipped from V and 5 bases from J, the junction kept 7 bases outside the gene matches. Partial CDR3 DNA: TGTGCCAGCAGCCATGGGGACAGGGCCCACGAG. It encodes CASSHGDRAHE. The full CDR3 protein reads CASSHGDRAHEQYF.